These T cell receptor beta chains were read from a single sample in a study of blood T cell repertoires in COVID-19. Using immunoSEQ multiplex PCR, the repertoire was profiled, and TCRdb retains in-frame clones only, with some absent. This table has under 250,000 clones, approximately 90% appearing once. Sequenced sample: peripheral blood. The receptors stem from a man in his forties with acute or convalescent COVID-19. CDR3s include the opening cysteine and the closing phenylalanine or tryptophan. D genes are given only for firm matches. A clone size is listed for some rows: how often the clone was seen (once, few, many), or a class if it is expanded.

TRBV9	TRBD1	TRBJ2-3	NA	TGTGCCAGCAGCGCCGGGACAGACACAGATACGCAGTATTTT	CASSAGTDTDTQYF
TRBV5-1	NA	TRBJ1-4	once	TGCGCCAGCAGCTTACTCAGGGATCCTAATGAAAAACTGTTTTTT	CASSLLRDPNEKLFF
TRBV3-1/TRBV3-2	TRBD1	TRBJ1-1	NA	TGTGCCAGCAGCCAAGCCGGTTTACGACAGGGGGCTTTCTTT	CASSQAGLRQGAFF
TRBV19	TRBD1	TRBJ1-5	NA	TGTGCCAGTAGTATGGGACAGGGTGGGAGTCAGCCCCAGCATTTT	CASSMGQGGSQPQHF
TRBV28	NA	TRBJ2-7	NA	TGTGCCAGCAGCCCCAGGGACAAAAAGTACTTC	CASSPRDKKYF
TRBV5-5	TRBD1	TRBJ2-7	NA	TGTGCCAGCAGCCTACCGGGACAGGGGCTCTACGAGCAGTACTTC	CASSLPGQGLYEQYF
TRBV27	TRBD1	TRBJ1-1	NA	TGTGCCAGCAGCTTCACGGTACTGGACAGGGAAGCTTTCTTT	CASSFTVLDREAFF
TRBV3-1/TRBV3-2	TRBD1	TRBJ1-4	NA	TGTGCCAGCAGCCAACTGGACAGGCCCGAAAAACTGTTTTTT	CASSQLDRPEKLFF
TRBV30	TRBD1	TRBJ1-6	NA	TGTGCCTGGAGACGGACAGGGAATTATAATTCACCCCTCCACTTT	CAWRRTGNYNSPLHF
TRBV3-1/TRBV3-2	NA	TRBJ2-2	NA	TGTGCCAGCAGCCCCCCGGGGGTTACCGGGGAGCTGTTTTTT	CASSPPGVTGELFF
TRBV10-1	TRBD1	TRBJ2-7	NA	TGCGCCAGCACCCGGAAAGGGGGCGCAACGTCCTACGAGCAGTACTTC	CASTRKGGATSYEQYF
TRBV6-5	NA	TRBJ2-7	NA	TGTGCCAGCAGTAGACGACTAGGGGTACGAGAGCAGTACTTC	CASSRRLGVREQYF
TRBV7-3	NA	TRBJ1-1	NA	TGTGCCAGCAGCTTACTAGGAGAAACTGAAGCTTTCTTT	CASSLLGETEAFF
TRBV7-8	NA	TRBJ2-3	NA	TGTGCCAGCAGCTTAGTTCCCGGCGGGGATACGCAGTATTTT	CASSLVPGGDTQYF
TRBV28	TRBD2	TRBJ2-7	NA	TGTGCCAGCAGTTTATCGATGGGGGGGGATACGAACGAGCAGTACTTC	CASSLSMGGDTNEQYF
TRBV9	TRBD1	TRBJ2-1	NA	TGTGCCAGCAGCATACAGGGGGCTGGGGAGCAGTTCTTC	CASSIQGAGEQFF
TRBV5-1	NA	TRBJ2-1	NA	TGCGCCAGCAGCTTGTCGGGAGAGAGGTACGATGAGCAGTTCTTC	CASSLSGERYDEQFF
TRBV6-6	NA	TRBJ1-5	NA	TGTGCCAGCAGTTTCGAGAGGTGGCAGCCCCAGCATTTT	CASSFERWQPQHF
TRBV4-1	NA	TRBJ1-1	NA	TGCGCCAGCTTGAAAGGTGAGGCCCAAGATGGAGCTTTCTTT	CASLKGEAQDGAFF
TRBV30	NA	TRBJ1-6	NA	TGTGCCCTAAGATACAGGTCCGGGAGAATGTCACCCCTCCACTTT	CALRYRSGRMSPLHF
TRBV6-6	NA	TRBJ2-3	NA	TGTGCCAGCATTCAAGGACAGAGCACAGATACGCAGTATTTT	CASIQGQSTDTQYF
TRBV4-1	TRBD1	TRBJ1-2	NA	TGCGCCAGCAGCCCGGGACAGGGAGGTTATGGCTACACCTTC	CASSPGQGGYGYTF
TRBV9	NA	TRBJ1-1	NA	TGTGCCAGCAGCGCTTTGAACACTGAAGCTTTCTTT	CASSALNTEAFF
TRBV7-3	TRBD2	TRBJ2-2	NA	TGTGCCAGCAGCTTAACTAGCGGGAGGTCCGGGGAGCTGTTTTTT	CASSLTSGRSGELFF
TRBV5-1	TRBD1	TRBJ1-4	NA	TGCGCCAGCAGCTTGGCTGGGCAGGGGGCCGAAAAACTGTTTTTT	CASSLAGQGAEKLFF
TRBV11-3	TRBD2	TRBJ2-1	NA	TGTGCCAGCAGCTTAGATTGGGGCGGGGGGGCCCCCTACAATGAGCAGTTCTTC	CASSLDWGGGAPYNEQFF
TRBV7-2	NA	TRBJ2-7	NA	TGTGCCAGCAGCTTAGCCCAGACAATCTTCTCCTACGAGCAGTACTTC	CASSLAQTIFSYEQYF
TRBV7-2	NA	TRBJ1-6	NA	TGTGCCAGCAGCTTAGTGGGGGGTTGGGATTCACCCCTCCACTTT	CASSLVGGWDSPLHF
TRBV2	TRBD1	TRBJ2-7	NA	TGTGCCAGCAGTAGACAGGGCTCTGCCTACGAGCAGTACTTC	CASSRQGSAYEQYF
TRBV19	NA	TRBJ1-5	once	TGTGCCAGTAAAGGGGGAGTTCAGCCCCAGCATTTT	CASKGGVQPQHF
TRBV19	NA	TRBJ2-7	NA	TGTGCCAGTAGTTCCCCCTCAGGGGCTCCGAGCTCCTACGAGCAGTACTTC	CASSSPSGAPSSYEQYF
TRBV20-1	TRBD1	TRBJ2-7	once	TGCAGTGCTAGTTACAGGGGCTCCTACGAGCAGTACTTC	CSASYRGSYEQYF
TRBV4-1	TRBD2	TRBJ2-7	NA	TGCGCCAGCAGCCAAGATCCCCCGCGGGAGACAAACTTGGGTGAGCAGTACTTC	CASSQDPPRETNLGEQYF
TRBV19	NA	TRBJ2-7	NA	TGTGCCAGTAGTATAGAAGGGGGTGCCTACGAGCAGTACTTC	CASSIEGGAYEQYF
TRBV27	NA	TRBJ1-2	NA	TGTGCCAGCAGTTTCGTGGCGGGCTATGGCTACACCTTC	CASSFVAGYGYTF
TRBV9	NA	TRBJ1-3	NA	TGTGCCAGCAGCGGGCAGGGGAGTTATGGAAACACCATATATTTT	CASSGQGSYGNTIYF
TRBV5-1	NA	TRBJ2-3	once	TGCGCCAGCAGCTTGGATCAGGGCACAGATACGCAGTATTTT	CASSLDQGTDTQYF
TRBV7-7	TRBD2	TRBJ2-5	NA	TGTGCTAGCAGCTTAGTAGGTAGCGGGGTCCAAGAGACCCAGTACTTC	CASSLVGSGVQETQYF
TRBV27	NA	TRBJ1-5	NA	TGTGCCAGCAGTTCCGGCAGGGATGAGAGGTTGGAGCATTTT	CASSSGRDERLEHF
TRBV6-1	NA	TRBJ2-7	NA	TGTGCCAGCAGTGAAGTCTCGGTCGAGCAGTACTTC	CASSEVSVEQYF
TRBV28	NA	TRBJ2-7	NA	TGTGCCAGCACCCTAGCCGCGCGGGGAGCCGAGCAGTACTTC	CASTLAARGAEQYF